What follows is one T cell receptor beta chain and its context. These data belong to a study of blood T cell repertoires in COVID-19. Whole-study context: Samples representing acute and convalescent COVID-19 were sourced from the United States, Italy and Spain. Nucleic acid was either cDNA or gDNA, and it came from T cells, B-cell-depleted T cells, or PBMCs.

Authors' data handling: Cell counts per sample came from amplifying reference gene primers. The method was immunoSEQ multiplex PCR; TCRdb's version includes in-frame clones alone and lacks a portion of them. V and J calls and clone size are given by that table; D and trimming were obtained from the DNA. The sample has fewer than 80,000 clones; about 73% are singletons. Trimming at V came to 6 bases and at J to 2 bases, leaving 8 bases not matched to a gene. CDR1 is LNHDA and CDR2 is SQIVND in the germline V gene (reference sequence). This CDR3 has 15 amino acids. The V gene is TRBV19, the J gene TRBJ2-5; 8 bases are shared with TRBD1. Sequences were obtained from peripheral blood. The TCR originated in a man aged 55-75 years with acute or convalescent COVID-19. The CDR3 here is CASSPGQVLQETQYF. The CDR3 DNA is TGTGCCAGTAGCCCGGGACAGGTGCTACAAGAGACCCAGTACTTC. Full variable domain (remainder filled in from reference TRBV19 and TRBJ2-5): DGGITQSPKYLFRKEGQNVTLSCEQNLNHDAMYWYRQDPGQGLRLIYYSQIVNDFQKGDIAEGYSVSREKKESFPLTVTSAQKNPTAFYLCASSPGQVLQETQYFGPGTRLLVL.